This T cell receptor beta chain was identified during a study of T cell responses to AZD1222 COVID-19 vaccine. Losses at the gene ends were 3 bases for V and 2 bases for J; bases not matched to a gene: 6. CDR1 LNHNV and CDR2 YYDKDF come from the germline V gene (reference sequence). This CDR3 region has 15 residues. General study points: All repertoire sampling was performed exclusively after the peak T cell response.

Points on this clone: The target antigen is unknown.

Data came from immunoSEQ multiplex PCR; TCRdb stores just in-frame clones and leaves some out. The sample records about 150,000 clones, about 93% being singletons. V usage is TRBV15 and J usage is TRBJ1-2, with 7 bases identical to TRBD1. Sequencing was performed on peripheral blood, taken on day 0 of AZD1222 vaccination. The source is an adult in good health. CDR3 region: CATSRPEGQNYGYTF. In DNA form, the CDR3 reads TGTGCCACCAGCAGGCCTGAGGGACAGAACTATGGCTACACCTTC.